The 8 T cell receptor beta chains below come from one sample, sequenced in a study of cytomegalovirus exposure and HLA in healthy donors. Researchers ran the PCR with 60 Vbeta and 13 Jbeta primers. The table came from immunoSEQ multiplex PCR; TCRdb's copy has only in-frame clones and leaves some out. Here the sample table reports approximately 190,000 clones. Sequencing was carried out using PBMCs. The origin of the receptors is a young man in good health and CMV-seronegative.

The rearrangement uses TRBV30 and TRBJ1-5; D remains unclear. The V and J ends lost 1 base and 0 bases respectively, with 7 bases between them. CDR3 length equals 14 residues. Germline assignment: CDR1 GTSNPN and CDR2 SVGIG (reference sequence). CDR3 residues: CAWSGSLSNQPQHF. For the CDR3, the DNA is TGTGCCTGGAGTGGTAGCCTTAGCAATCAGCCCCAGCATTTT.

The V and J genes are TRBV7-7 and TRBJ2-3; 9 positions agree with TRBD1. The ends lost 0 bases at V and 4 bases at J; junction bases unmatched: 2. Germline V gene data show CDR1 as SSHAT and CDR2 as FNYEAQ (reference sequence). There are 15 residues in the CDR3. In DNA, the CDR3 is TGTGCCAGCAGCTTAGCGGGACAGGGTGCAGATACGCAGTATTTT. Encoded protein: CASSLAGQGADTQYF.

The chain employs TRBV6-5 and TRBJ1-4; 8 positions agree with TRBD1. Germline V gene lookup returns CDR1 MNHEY and CDR2 SVGAGI. The CDR3 totals 14 residues. J was trimmed by 10 bases and V by 4 bases; bases with no gene match: 8. CDR3 bases: TGTGCCAGCAGTTTCGGACAGGGAGGCGGAAAACTGTTTTTT. It is translated as CASSFGQGGGKLFF.

The chain has TRBV19 and TRBJ2-7; 9 nucleotides line up with TRBD2. The CDR3 is made up of 15 amino acids. Germline values: CDR1 LNHDA, CDR2 SQIVND (reference sequence). Trimming cost V 6 bases and J 4 bases; bases outside gene matches: 10. DNA for the CDR3: TGTGCCAGTAGCCCCAGCGGGAGGTCCCTTTACGAGCAGTACTTC. As protein: CASSPSGRSLYEQYF.

The rearrangement links TRBV12-5 to TRBJ1-1; tentative D call: TRBD1 (5 bases). Germline assignment: CDR1 LGHNT and CDR2 FRNRAP. Trimming cost V 0 bases and J 6 bases, with 17 bases left between them. The CDR3 is 16 amino acids. The CDR3 DNA reads as TGTGCTAGTGGTTTGGTACGCGCAGGGTGGGGTCCTGAAGCTTTCTTT. It specifies CASGLVRAGWGPEAFF.

The chain carries TRBV6-6 and TRBJ1-4; unclear D gene. This CDR3 has 11 residues. Deletions cut 6 bases from V and 7 bases from J, with 6 bases between. CDR1 MNHNY and CDR2 SVGAGI come from the germline V gene (reference sequence). As DNA, the CDR3 is TGTGCCAGCAGAACGGGTGAAAAACTGTTTTTT. Translated, it gives CASRTGEKLFF.

The chain employs TRBV19 and TRBJ2-6, with a tentative D call TRBD2 (5 bases). The germline gives CDR1 LNHDA, CDR2 SQIVND (reference sequence). There are 19 residues in the CDR3. V gave up 0 bases and J gave up 0 bases, with 15 bases separating them. CDR3 protein: CASSIDGVSGISGANVLTF. The CDR3 bases are TGTGCCAGTAGTATAGATGGGGTGTCGGGGATCTCTGGGGCCAACGTCCTGACTTTC.

The rearrangement links TRBV19 to TRBJ2-7; D is uncertain. This CDR3 is built from 15 residues. V lost 3 bases to trimming and J lost 0 bases, with 12 bases between them. CDR1 and CDR2 (germline): LNHDA, SQIVND (reference sequence). The CDR3, as DNA: TGTGCCAGTAGTATGTTACCCACAGACTCCTACGAGCAGTACTTC. Protein: CASSMLPTDSYEQYF.